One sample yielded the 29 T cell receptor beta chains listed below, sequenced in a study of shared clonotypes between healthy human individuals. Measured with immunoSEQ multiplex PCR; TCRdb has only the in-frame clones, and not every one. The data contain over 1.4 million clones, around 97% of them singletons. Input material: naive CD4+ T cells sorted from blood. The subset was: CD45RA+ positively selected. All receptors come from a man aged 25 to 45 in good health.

This chain's CDR3 is CASSLAGLAGGETQYF. The DNA for the CDR3 is TGTGCCAGCAGCTTGGCCGGGCTAGCGGGAGGAGAGACCCAGTACTTC. The rearrangement joins TRBV5-5 to TRBJ2-5; TRBD2 agrees at 11 bases. Looked up from germline, CDR1 is SGHKS and CDR2 is YYEKEE (reference sequence). The CDR3 sequence is 16 residues long. With 0 bases clipped from V and 4 bases from J, the junction kept 5 bases outside the gene matches.

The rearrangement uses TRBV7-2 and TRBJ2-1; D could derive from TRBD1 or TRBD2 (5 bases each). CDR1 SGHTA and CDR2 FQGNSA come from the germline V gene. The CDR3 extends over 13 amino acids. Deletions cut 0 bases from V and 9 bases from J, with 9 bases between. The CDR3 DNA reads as TGTGCCAGCAGCTTAGCCAGGGACGGTGAGCAGTTCTTC. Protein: CASSLARDGEQFF. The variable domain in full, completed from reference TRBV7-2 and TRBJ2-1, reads GAGVSQSPSNKVTEKGKDVELRCDPISGHTALYWYRQSLGQGLEFLIYFQGNSAPDKSGLPSDRFSAERTGGSVSTLTIQRTQQEDSAVYLCASSLARDGEQFFGPGTRLTVL.

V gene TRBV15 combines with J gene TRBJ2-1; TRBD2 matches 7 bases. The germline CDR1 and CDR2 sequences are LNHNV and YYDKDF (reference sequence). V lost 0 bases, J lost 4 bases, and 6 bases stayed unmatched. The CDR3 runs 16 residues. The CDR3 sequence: CATSRDPPSGYNEQFF. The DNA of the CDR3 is TGTGCCACCAGCAGAGATCCCCCTAGCGGTTACAATGAGCAGTTCTTC.

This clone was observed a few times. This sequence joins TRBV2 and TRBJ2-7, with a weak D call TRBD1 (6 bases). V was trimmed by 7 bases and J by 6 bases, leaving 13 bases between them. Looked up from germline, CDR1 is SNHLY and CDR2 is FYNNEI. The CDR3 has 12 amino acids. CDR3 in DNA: TGTGCCAGCACTCGCACAGGGCCCGAGCAGTACTTC. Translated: CASTRTGPEQYF.

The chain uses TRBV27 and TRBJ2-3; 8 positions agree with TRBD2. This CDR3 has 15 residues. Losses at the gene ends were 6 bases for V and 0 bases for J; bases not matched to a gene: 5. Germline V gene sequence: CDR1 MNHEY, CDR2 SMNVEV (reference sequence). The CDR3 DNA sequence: TGTGCCAGCAGGAGGGCTAGCGGGAGCACAGATACGCAGTATTTT. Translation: CASRRASGSTDTQYF.

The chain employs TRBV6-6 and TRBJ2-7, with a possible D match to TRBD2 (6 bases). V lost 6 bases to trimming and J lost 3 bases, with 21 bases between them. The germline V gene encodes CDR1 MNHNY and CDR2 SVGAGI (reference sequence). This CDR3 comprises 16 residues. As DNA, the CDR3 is TGTGCCAGCAGCAACCCCGGCAGAGGAGGGAGCTACGAGCAGTACTTC. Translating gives CASSNPGRGGSYEQYF.

The CDR3 bases are TGTGCCAGCAGCAAAGCGCTTTTTAATAGAGATAGCAATCAGCCCCAGCATTTT. Protein sequence: CASSKALFNRDSNQPQHF. The chain joins TRBV21-1 to TRBJ1-5. TRBV21-1 is a pseudogene. This CDR3 contains 18 residues.

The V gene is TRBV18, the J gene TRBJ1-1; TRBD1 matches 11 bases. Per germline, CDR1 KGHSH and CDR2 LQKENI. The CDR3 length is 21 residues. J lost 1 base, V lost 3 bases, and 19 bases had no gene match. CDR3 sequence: CASSPVTLLPGQGVGNTEAFF. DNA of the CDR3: TGTGCCAGCTCACCGGTTACTCTGCTACCGGGACAGGGGGTAGGGAACACTGAAGCTTTCTTT. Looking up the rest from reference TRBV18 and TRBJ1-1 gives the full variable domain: NAGVMQNPRHLVRRRGQEARLRCSPMKGHSHVYWYRQLPEEGLKFMVYLQKENIIDESGMPKERFSAEFPKEGPSILRIQQVVRGDSAAYFCASSPVTLLPGQGVGNTEAFFGQGTRLTVV.

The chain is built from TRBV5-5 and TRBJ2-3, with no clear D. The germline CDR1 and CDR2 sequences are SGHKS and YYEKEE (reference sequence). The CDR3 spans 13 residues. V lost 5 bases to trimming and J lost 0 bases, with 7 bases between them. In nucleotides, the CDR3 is TGTGCCAGCAGTGGGCCGAGCACAGATACGCAGTATTTT. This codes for CASSGPSTDTQYF.

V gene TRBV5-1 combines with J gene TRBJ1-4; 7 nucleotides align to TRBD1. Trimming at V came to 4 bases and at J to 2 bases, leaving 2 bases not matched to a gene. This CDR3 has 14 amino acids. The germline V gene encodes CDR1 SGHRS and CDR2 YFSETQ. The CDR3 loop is CASSMTGTNEKLFF. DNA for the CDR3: TGCGCCAGCAGCATGACAGGGACTAATGAAAAACTGTTTTTT.

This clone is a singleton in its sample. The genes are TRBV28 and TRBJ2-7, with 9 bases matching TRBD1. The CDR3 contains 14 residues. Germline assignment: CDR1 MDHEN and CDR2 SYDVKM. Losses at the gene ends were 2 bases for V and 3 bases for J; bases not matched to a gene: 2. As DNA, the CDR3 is TGTGCCAGCAGTTTAGGGACAGGGTTCTACGAGCAGTACTTC. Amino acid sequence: CASSLGTGFYEQYF.

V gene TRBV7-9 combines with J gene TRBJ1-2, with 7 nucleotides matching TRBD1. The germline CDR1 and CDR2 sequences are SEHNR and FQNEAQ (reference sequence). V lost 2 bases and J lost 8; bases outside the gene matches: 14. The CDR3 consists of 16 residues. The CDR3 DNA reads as TGTGCCAGCAGCTTACCCTTATTACAGGGGAGAGAAGGCTACACCTTC. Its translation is CASSLPLLQGREGYTF.

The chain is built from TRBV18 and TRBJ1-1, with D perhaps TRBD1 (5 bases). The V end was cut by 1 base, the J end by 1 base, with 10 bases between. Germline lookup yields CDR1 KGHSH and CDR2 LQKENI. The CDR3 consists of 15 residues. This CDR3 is CASSPLARENTEAFF. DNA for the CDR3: TGTGCCAGCTCACCACTGGCCAGGGAGAACACTGAAGCTTTCTTT.

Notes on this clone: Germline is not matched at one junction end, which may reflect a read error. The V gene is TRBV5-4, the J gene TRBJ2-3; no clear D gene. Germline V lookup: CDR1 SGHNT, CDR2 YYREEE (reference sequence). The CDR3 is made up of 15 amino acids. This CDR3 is CASSVGSRSTDTQYF. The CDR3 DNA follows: TGCGCCAGCAGCGTAGGAAGCCGGAGCACAGATACGCAGTATTTT. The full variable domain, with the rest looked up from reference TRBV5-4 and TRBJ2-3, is ETGVTQSPTHLIKTRGQQVTLRCSSQSGHNTVSWYQQALGQGPQFIFQYYREEENGRGNFPPRFSGLQFPNYSSELNVNALELDDSALYLCASSVGSRSTDTQYFGPGTRLTVL.

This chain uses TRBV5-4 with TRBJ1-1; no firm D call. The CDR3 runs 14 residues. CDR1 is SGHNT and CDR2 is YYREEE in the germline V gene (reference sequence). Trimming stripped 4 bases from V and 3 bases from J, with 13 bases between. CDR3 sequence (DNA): TGTGCCAGCAGCCTAAGGGTCATGGACACTGAAGCTTTCTTT. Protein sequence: CASSLRVMDTEAFF.

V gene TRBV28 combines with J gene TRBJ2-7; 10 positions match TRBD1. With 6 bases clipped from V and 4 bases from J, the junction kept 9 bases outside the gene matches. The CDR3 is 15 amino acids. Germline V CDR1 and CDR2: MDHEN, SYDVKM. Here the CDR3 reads CASSSVGQGTYEQYF. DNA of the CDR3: TGTGCCAGCAGCTCCGTGGGACAGGGGACTTACGAGCAGTACTTC.

The CDR3 reads CASSVGGTVYNEQFF. The CDR3 DNA reads as TGTGCCAGCAGTGTAGGGGGGACTGTCTACAATGAGCAGTTCTTC. The chain is built from TRBV6-1 and TRBJ2-1; D may correspond to TRBD1 or TRBD2 (6 bases each). CDR1 and CDR2 from the germline V gene are MNHNS and SASEGT. CDR3 length equals 15 residues. V lost 4 bases and J 3 bases, leaving 13 bases between the germline ends.

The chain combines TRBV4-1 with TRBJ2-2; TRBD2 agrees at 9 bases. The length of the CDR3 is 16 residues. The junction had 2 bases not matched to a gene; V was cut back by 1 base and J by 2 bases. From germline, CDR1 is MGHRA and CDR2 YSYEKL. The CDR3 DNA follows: TGCGCCAGCAGCCAAGGACTAGCGGAAAACACCGGGGAGCTGTTTTTT. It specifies CASSQGLAENTGELFF.

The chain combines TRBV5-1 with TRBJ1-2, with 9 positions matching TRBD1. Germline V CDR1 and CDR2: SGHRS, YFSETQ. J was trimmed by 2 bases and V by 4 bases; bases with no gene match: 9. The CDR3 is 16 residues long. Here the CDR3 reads CASSLTGTGLNYGYTF. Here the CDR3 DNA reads TGCGCCAGCAGCCTAACCGGGACAGGGTTGAACTATGGCTACACCTTC.

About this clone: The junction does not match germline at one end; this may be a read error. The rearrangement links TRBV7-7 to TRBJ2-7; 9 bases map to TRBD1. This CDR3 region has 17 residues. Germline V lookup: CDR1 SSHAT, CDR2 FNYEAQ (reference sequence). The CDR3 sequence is CASSPRKPGQGAYEQYF. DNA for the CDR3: TGTGCTAGCAGCCCCCGAAAACCGGGACAGGGTGCTTACGAGCAGTACTTC.

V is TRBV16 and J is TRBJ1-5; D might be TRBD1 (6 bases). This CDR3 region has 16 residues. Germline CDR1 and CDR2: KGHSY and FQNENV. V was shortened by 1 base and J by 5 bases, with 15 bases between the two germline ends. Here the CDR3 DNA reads TGTGCCAGCAGCCAATTTTGGGGGGCGGGTTATCAGCCCCAGCATTTT. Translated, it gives CASSQFWGAGYQPQHF.

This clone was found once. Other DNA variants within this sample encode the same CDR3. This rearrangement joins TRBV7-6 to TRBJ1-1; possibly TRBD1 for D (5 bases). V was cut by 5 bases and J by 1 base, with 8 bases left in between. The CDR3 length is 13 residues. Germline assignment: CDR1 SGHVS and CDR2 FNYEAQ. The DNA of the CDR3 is TGTGCCAGCAGCCTTGGACAGAACACTGAAGCTTTCTTT. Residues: CASSLGQNTEAFF.

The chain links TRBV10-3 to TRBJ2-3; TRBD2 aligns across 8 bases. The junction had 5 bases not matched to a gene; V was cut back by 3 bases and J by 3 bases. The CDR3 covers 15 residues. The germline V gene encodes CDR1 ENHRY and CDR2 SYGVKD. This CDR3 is CAISEEGTRTDTQYF. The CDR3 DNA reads TGTGCCATCAGTGAAGAGGGGACTAGAACAGATACGCAGTATTTT.

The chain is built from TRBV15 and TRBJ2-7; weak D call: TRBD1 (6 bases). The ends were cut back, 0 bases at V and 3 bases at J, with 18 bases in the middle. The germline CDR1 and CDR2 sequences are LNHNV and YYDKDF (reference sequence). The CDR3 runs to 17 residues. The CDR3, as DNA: TGTGCCACCAGCAGAGATCGTAAACAGGGTGTATACTACGAGCAGTACTTC. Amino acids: CATSRDRKQGVYYEQYF.

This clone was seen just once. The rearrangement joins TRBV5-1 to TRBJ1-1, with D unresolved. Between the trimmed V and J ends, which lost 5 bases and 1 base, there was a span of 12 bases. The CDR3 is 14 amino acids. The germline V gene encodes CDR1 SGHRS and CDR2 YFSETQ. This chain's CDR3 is CASRTQSGNTEAFF. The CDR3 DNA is TGCGCCAGCAGAACCCAGTCCGGGAACACTGAAGCTTTCTTT.

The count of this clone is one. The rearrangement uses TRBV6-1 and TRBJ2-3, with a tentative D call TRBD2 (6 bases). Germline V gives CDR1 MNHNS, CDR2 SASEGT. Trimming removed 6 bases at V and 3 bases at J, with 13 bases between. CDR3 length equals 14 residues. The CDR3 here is CASRGGWYTDTQYF. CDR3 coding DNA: TGTGCCAGCAGGGGAGGTTGGTATACAGATACGCAGTATTTT.

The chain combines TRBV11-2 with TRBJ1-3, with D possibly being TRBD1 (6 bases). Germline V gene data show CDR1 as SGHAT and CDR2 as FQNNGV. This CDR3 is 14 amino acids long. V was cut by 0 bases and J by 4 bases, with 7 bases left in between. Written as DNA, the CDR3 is TGTGCCAGCAGCTTAGAGGGACAAGGAAACACCATATATTTT. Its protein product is CASSLEGQGNTIYF. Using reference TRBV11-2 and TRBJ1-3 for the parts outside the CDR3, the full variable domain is EAGVAQSPRYKIIEKRQSVAFWCNPISGHATLYWYQQILGQGPKLLIQFQNNGVVDDSQLPKDRFSAERLKGVDSTLKIQPAKLEDSAVYLCASSLEGQGNTIYFGEGSWLTVV.

The CDR3 is CASSEVMAGGETQYF. The CDR3 region has the DNA TGTGCCAGCAGTGAAGTGATGGCAGGGGGCGAGACCCAGTACTTC. The chain employs TRBV2 and TRBJ2-5, with TRBD1 identical over 8 bases. Per germline, CDR1 SNHLY and CDR2 FYNNEI. The V and J ends lost 1 base and 5 bases, in that order; junction bases with no gene match: 6. This CDR3 is built from 15 residues.

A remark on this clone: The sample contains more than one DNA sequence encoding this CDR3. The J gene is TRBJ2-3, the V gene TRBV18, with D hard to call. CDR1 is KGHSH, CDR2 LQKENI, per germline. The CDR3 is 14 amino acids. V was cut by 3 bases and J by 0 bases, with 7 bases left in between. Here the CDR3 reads CASSPSSSTDTQYF. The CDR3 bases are TGTGCCAGCTCACCCTCGAGTAGCACAGATACGCAGTATTTT. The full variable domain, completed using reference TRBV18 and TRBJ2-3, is NAGVMQNPRHLVRRRGQEARLRCSPMKGHSHVYWYRQLPEEGLKFMVYLQKENIIDESGMPKERFSAEFPKEGPSILRIQQVVRGDSAAYFCASSPSSSTDTQYFGPGTRLTVL.